This TCR beta chain appears in the sequencing data of a study of CD8+ T cells in alopecia areata. Study-wide context: Tofacitinib therapy took 6 to 18 months; 6 months off drug came after.

This CDR3 has 14 residues. Germline loops: CDR1 SGHAT, CDR2 FQNNGV. Trimming took off 3 bases at V and 1 base at J, with 6 bases between the two ends. Noted treatment: oral pan-JAK inhibitor, 5-10 mg twice daily. cDNA serving as the sequencing template came from extracted, reverse transcribed RNA. Using immunoSEQ multiplex PCR, the repertoire was profiled, and TCRdb retains in-frame clones only, with some absent. The sample contains roughly 200,000 clones, roughly two fifths of which appear only once. The chain is built from TRBV11-2 and TRBJ2-2, with D uncertain. The source is a human donor with alopecia areata. The sample in question was CD4+ T cells sorted from blood, obtained at roughly week 30, from a patient treated with tofacitinib. The DNA for the CDR3 is TGTGCCAGCAGCTTGGCCGGGAACACCGGGGAGCTGTTTTTT. It yields the protein CASSLAGNTGELFF.